The text below deals with one T cell receptor beta chain. This sample was taken from a study of blood T cell repertoires in COVID-19. Only in-frame clones appear in the TCRdb table, and some are missing; sequencing was by immunoSEQ multiplex PCR. The repertoire holds 150,000 to 200,000 clones, with about 90% as singletons. Sequencing input: peripheral blood. The source is a woman in her 70s with acute or convalescent COVID-19.

CDR3 nucleotides: TGTGCCAGCTCACCCTTCGGAGGCGATACGCAGTATTTT. This encodes CASSPFGGDTQYF. This chain joins TRBV18 and TRBJ2-3; TRBD2 might be the D (5 bases). This CDR3 is 13 amino acids long. Germline CDR1 and CDR2: KGHSH and LQKENI. Trimming took off 3 bases at V and 6 bases at J, with 10 bases between the two ends.